This is a list of T cell receptor beta chains from one sample in a study of T cell clonotyping in hematopoietic cell transplantation. The method was immunoSEQ multiplex PCR; TCRdb's version includes in-frame clones alone and lacks a portion of them. Altogether 6,500 to 9,500 clones are present, approximately 94% being singletons, with the ten largest covering under 1.5%. This specimen consisted of peripheral blood mononuclear cells, obtained 30 days after allogeneic stem cell transplant. The receptors here all came from a male patient in his sixties or seventies who had an allogeneic stem cell transplant from an unrelated donor, so T cells may come from the graft donor. Some clones in this sample may be carry-over from other donors' samples. Both conserved end residues are part of each CDR3. A D gene is named only where the DNA matches it firmly. Expanded clones get a size class; other rows say once, few or many, or leave the size out.

d_call,v_call,clone_size,j_call,cdr3_aa,cdr3_nt
.,TRBV15,.,TRBJ1-5,CATSRDNSHNQPQHF,TGTGCCACCAGCAGAGACAACAGTCACAATCAGCCCCAGCATTTT
.,TRBV29-1,.,TRBJ2-1,CSVEGRTSGQFF,TGCAGCGTTGAAGGCCGGACGTCCGGGCAGTTCTTC
TRBD2,TRBV18,.,TRBJ2-1,CASSAILAGGGNEQFF,TGTGCCAGCTCAGCGATACTAGCGGGGGGGGGCAATGAGCAGTTCTTC
TRBD2,TRBV5-1,.,TRBJ2-1,CASSFASGAYNEQFF,TGCGCCAGCAGCTTCGCTAGCGGTGCTTACAATGAGCAGTTCTTC
.,TRBV7-9,.,TRBJ1-5,CASSFGDSPQHF,TGTGCCAGCAGCTTTGGCGATTCGCCCCAGCATTTT
TRBD1,TRBV27,once,TRBJ2-7,CASSLLTGGEQYF,TGTGCCAGCAGTTTGCTAACAGGGGGCGAGCAGTACTTC
.,TRBV28,.,TRBJ1-6,CASSLLASPLHF,TGTGCCAGCAGTTTATTGGCTTCACCCCTCCACTTT
TRBD2,TRBV2,.,TRBJ2-2,CASSELAGGVAGELFF,TGTGCCAGCAGTGAATTAGCGGGAGGAGTGGCCGGGGAGCTGTTTTTT
.,TRBV7-3,.,TRBJ1-3,CASSWGGTSGNTIYF,TGTGCCAGCAGCTGGGGGGGGACTTCGGGAAACACCATATATTTT
.,TRBV30,.,TRBJ2-7,CAWTHPGEGAYEQYF,TGTGCCTGGACCCACCCCGGGGAGGGGGCCTACGAGCAGTACTTC
.,TRBV6-5,.,TRBJ2-3,CASRPRGPDTQYF,TGTGCCAGCAGACCTAGGGGCCCAGATACGCAGTATTTT
TRBD1,TRBV28,.,TRBJ2-5,CATVRGRGETQYF,TGTGCCACCGTGAGGGGGCGCGGGGAGACCCAGTACTTC
.,TRBV13,.,TRBJ2-7,CASSSTQIPFPYEQYF,TGTGCCAGCAGCTCGACGCAGATCCCCTTCCCATACGAGCAGTACTTC
.,TRBV11-2,.,TRBJ1-5,CASSRQLNQPQHF,TGTGCCAGCAGCCGACAGCTCAATCAGCCCCAGCATTTT
.,TRBV4-3,.,TRBJ1-3,CASSQDLGRTIRNTIYF,TGCGCCAGCAGCCAAGATCTCGGCAGGACTATCAGAAACACCATATATTTT
TRBD1,TRBV27,.,TRBJ2-7,CASSPRGPGEQYF,TGTGCCAGCAGCCCCAGGGGGCCAGGCGAGCAGTACTTC
.,TRBV10-2,once,TRBJ2-1,CASKWGDNEQFF,TGCGCCAGCAAGTGGGGGGACAATGAGCAGTTCTTC
.,TRBV6-5,.,TRBJ2-1,CASATTNLNEQFF,TGTGCCAGCGCCACCACAAACCTAAATGAGCAGTTCTTC
.,TRBV7-9,.,TRBJ1-1,CASSPGQMNTEAFF,TGTGCCAGCAGTCCCGGACAGATGAACACTGAAGCTTTCTTT
.,TRBV7-8,few,TRBJ2-7,CASSTRGQEKYF,TGTGCCAGCAGCACCCGCGGGCAGGAAAAGTACTTC
TRBD1,TRBV29-1,.,TRBJ2-3,CSVGGGEGAADTQYF,TGCAGCGTCGGAGGTGGTGAGGGGGCAGCAGATACGCAGTATTTT
.,TRBV27,once,TRBJ2-7,CASGWAGTQGEQYF,TGTGCCAGCGGATGGGCGGGAACCCAGGGGGAGCAGTACTTC
TRBD2,TRBV14,.,TRBJ2-7,CASSTGTSGRSLGYEQYF,TGTGCCAGCAGCACCGGGACTAGCGGGAGAAGTTTGGGCTACGAGCAGTACTTC
.,TRBV5-4,.,TRBJ1-2,CASSLASLRATYGYTF,TGTGCCAGCAGCTTGGCCAGTCTCCGGGCAACCTATGGCTACACCTTC
TRBD2,TRBV5-1,.,TRBJ2-5,CASSPGLAGRQETQYF,TGCGCCAGCAGCCCGGGACTAGCGGGGAGACAAGAGACCCAGTACTTC